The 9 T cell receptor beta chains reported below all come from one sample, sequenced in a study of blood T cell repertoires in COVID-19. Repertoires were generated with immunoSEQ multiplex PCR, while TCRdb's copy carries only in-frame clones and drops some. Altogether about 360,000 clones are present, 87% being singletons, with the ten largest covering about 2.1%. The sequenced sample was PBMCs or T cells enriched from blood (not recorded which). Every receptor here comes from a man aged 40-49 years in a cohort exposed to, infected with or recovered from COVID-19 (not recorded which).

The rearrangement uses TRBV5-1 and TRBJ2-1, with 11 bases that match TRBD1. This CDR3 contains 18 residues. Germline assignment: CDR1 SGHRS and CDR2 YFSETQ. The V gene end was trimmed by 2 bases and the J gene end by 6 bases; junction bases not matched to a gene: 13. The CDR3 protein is CASSLRNTRDRGINEQFF. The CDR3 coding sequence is TGCGCCAGCAGCTTAAGAAATACCCGGGACAGGGGGATCAATGAGCAGTTCTTC.

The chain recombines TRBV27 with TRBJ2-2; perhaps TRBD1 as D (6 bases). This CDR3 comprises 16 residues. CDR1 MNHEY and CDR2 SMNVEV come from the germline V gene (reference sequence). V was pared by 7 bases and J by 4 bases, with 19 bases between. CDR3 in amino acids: CASTLGGPVVTGELFF. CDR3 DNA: TGTGCCAGCACCCTTGGGGGCCCAGTTGTCACCGGGGAGCTGTTTTTT.

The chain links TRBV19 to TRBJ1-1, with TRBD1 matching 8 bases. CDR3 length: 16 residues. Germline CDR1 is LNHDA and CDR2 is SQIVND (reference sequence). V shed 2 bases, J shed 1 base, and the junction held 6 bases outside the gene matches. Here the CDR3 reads CASSITGGQPNTEAFF. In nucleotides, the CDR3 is TGTGCCAGTAGTATAACAGGGGGACAGCCGAACACTGAAGCTTTCTTT.

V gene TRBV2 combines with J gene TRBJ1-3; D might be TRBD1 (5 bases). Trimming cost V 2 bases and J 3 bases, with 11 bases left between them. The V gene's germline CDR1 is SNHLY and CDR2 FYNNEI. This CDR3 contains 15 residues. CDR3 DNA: TGTGCCAGCAGTGAAACGCGGGGGAATGGAAACACCATATATTTT. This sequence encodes CASSETRGNGNTIYF.

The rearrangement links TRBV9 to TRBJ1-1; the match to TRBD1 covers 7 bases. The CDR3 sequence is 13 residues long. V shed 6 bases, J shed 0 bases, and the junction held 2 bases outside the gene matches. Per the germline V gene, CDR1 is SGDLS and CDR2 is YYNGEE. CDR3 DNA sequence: TGTGCCAGCAAGGGGGCGTTGAACACTGAAGCTTTCTTT. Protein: CASKGALNTEAFF.

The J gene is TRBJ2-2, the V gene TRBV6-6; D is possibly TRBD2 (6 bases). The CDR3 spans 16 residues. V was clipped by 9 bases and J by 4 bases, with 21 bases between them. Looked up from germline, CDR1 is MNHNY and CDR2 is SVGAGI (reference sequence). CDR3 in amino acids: CASSPNRRGGTGELFF. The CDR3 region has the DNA TGTGCCAGTTCCCCAAATAGGCGGGGCGGCACCGGGGAGCTGTTTTTT.

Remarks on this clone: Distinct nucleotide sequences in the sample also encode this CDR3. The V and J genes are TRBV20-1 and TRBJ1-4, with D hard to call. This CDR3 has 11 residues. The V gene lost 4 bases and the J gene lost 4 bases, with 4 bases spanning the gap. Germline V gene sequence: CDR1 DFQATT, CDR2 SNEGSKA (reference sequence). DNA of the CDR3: TGCAGTGCTATCATTAATGAAAAACTGTTTTTT. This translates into CSAIINEKLFF.

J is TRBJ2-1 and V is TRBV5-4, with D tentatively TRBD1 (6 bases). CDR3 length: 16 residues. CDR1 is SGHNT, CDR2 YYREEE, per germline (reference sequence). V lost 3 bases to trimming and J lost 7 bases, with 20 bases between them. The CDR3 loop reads CASSSGDISVRNEQFF. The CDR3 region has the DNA TGTGCCAGCAGCTCTGGGGACATTTCGGTGAGAAATGAGCAGTTCTTC.

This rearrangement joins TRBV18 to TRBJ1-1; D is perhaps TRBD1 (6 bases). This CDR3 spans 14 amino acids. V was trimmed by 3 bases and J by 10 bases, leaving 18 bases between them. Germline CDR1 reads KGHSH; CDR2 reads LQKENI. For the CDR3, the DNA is TGTGCCAGCTCACCGACCGGGACAACGGTCGGAGCTTTCTTT. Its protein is CASSPTGTTVGAFF.